The 13 T cell receptor beta chains in this list originate from one sample, sequenced in a study of blood T cell repertoires in COVID-19. The table came from immunoSEQ multiplex PCR; TCRdb's copy has only in-frame clones and leaves some out. The repertoire includes under 300,000 clones, 70% to 90% of them detected once, and around 3% sits in the top ten. Sequenced material: PBMCs or T cells enriched from blood (not recorded which). The receptor source for this set is a woman aged 35 to 49 with acute COVID-19.

This chain connects TRBV11-3 to TRBJ2-7; tentatively, D is TRBD1 (5 bases). The germline V gene encodes CDR1 SGHNT and CDR2 YENEEA. CDR3 size: 15 residues. Between the trimmed V and J ends, which lost 1 base and 2 bases, there was a span of 12 bases. The CDR3 sequence: CASSLGGQGTYEQYF. DNA of the CDR3: TGTGCCAGCAGCTTAGGAGGTCAGGGAACCTACGAGCAGTACTTC.

As regards this clone: The same CDR3 can be traced to other DNA sequences in this sample. This chain connects TRBV7-6 to TRBJ2-2; 11 bases match TRBD2. This CDR3 is 15 amino acids long. Unmatched junction bases numbered 1, after V lost 1 base and J lost 6 bases. Germline CDR1 reads SGHVS; CDR2 reads FNYEAQ. Here the CDR3 reads CASSLGTSGSGELFF. CDR3 sequence (DNA): TGTGCCAGCAGCTTAGGGACTAGCGGGTCCGGGGAGCTGTTTTTT.

J is TRBJ2-7 and V is TRBV10-3, with TRBD2 identical over 11 bases. After removal of 1 base from V and 2 bases from J, the junction contained 7 bases not matched to a gene. Per the germline V gene, CDR1 is ENHRY and CDR2 is SYGVKD. CDR3 length: 17 amino acids. The CDR3 sequence is CAISEWSSGREPYEQYF. CDR3 nucleotide sequence: TGTGCCATCAGTGAGTGGAGTAGCGGGAGGGAACCCTACGAGCAGTACTTC.

This clone came up a few times. V and J are TRBV10-3 and TRBJ2-1; no definite D call. Germline CDR1 is ENHRY and CDR2 is SYGVKD. This CDR3 has 13 amino acids. Between the trimmed V and J ends, which lost 3 bases and 1 base, there was a span of 4 bases. The CDR3 loop is CAISDSSYNEQFF. For the CDR3, the DNA is TGTGCCATCAGTGACAGTTCCTACAATGAGCAGTTCTTC.

This clone occurred a few times. The DNA of the CDR3 is TGTGCCAGCAGCCCCGGACAGGGGGGCTACTCTGGAAACACCATATATTTT. It encodes CASSPGQGGYSGNTIYF. The chain couples TRBV9 to TRBJ1-3, with TRBD1 matching over 10 bases. CDR1 and CDR2 from the germline V gene are SGDLS and YYNGEE. This CDR3 contains 17 residues. V shed 4 bases, J shed 0 bases, and the junction held 7 bases outside the gene matches.

The rearrangement uses TRBV5-4 and TRBJ1-2; no clear D gene. This CDR3 contains 8 residues. V lost 7 bases to trimming and J lost 12 bases, with 7 bases between them. Germline V lookup: CDR1 SGHNT, CDR2 YYREEE (reference sequence). The CDR3 DNA is TGTGCCAGCCCCCTTAACACCTTC. Its translation: CASPLNTF. The complete variable domain, with remaining parts taken from reference TRBV5-4 and TRBJ1-2, reads ETGVTQSPTHLIKTRGQQVTLRCSSQSGHNTVSWYQQALGQGPQFIFQYYREEENGRGNFPPRFSGLQFPNYSSELNVNALELDDSALYLCASPLNTFGSGTRLTVV.

The chain carries TRBV11-2 and TRBJ2-3; 11 bases fit TRBD2. With 5 bases clipped from V and 2 bases from J, the junction kept 6 bases outside the gene matches. CDR3 size: 16 residues. Germline V lookup: CDR1 SGHAT, CDR2 FQNNGV. In DNA form, the CDR3 reads TGTGCCAGCAGCCCGCGACTAGCGGGGTTCACAGATACGCAGTATTTT. It specifies CASSPRLAGFTDTQYF.

The chain carries TRBV30 and TRBJ2-2; TRBD2 aligns across 11 bases. CDR1 and CDR2 (germline): GTSNPN, SVGIG (reference sequence). This CDR3 region has 18 residues. The J segment lost 2 bases and the V segment lost 3 bases, leaving 11 bases of the junction unmatched. The CDR3 here is CAWSQGLAGSFNTGELFF. CDR3 nucleotides: TGTGCCTGGAGCCAAGGACTAGCGGGCTCCTTTAACACCGGGGAGCTGTTTTTT.

This chain connects TRBV11-1 to TRBJ2-1; 9 positions agree with TRBD1. Germline-derived CDR1 and CDR2 are SGHAT and FQDESV (reference sequence). The length of the CDR3 is 14 residues. V was pared by 5 bases and J by 7 bases, with 6 bases of the junction left unmatched. DNA for the CDR3: TGTGCCAGCAGCCCACAGGGGGCGCTTAATGAGCAGTTCTTC. Translation gives CASSPQGALNEQFF. Together with reference TRBV11-1 and TRBJ2-1, the CDR3 gives the full variable domain: EAEVAQSPRYKITEKSQAVAFWCDPISGHATLYWYRQILGQGPELLVQFQDESVVDDSQLPKDRFSAERLKGVDSTLKIQPAELGDSAMYLCASSPQGALNEQFFGPGTRLTVL.

This sequence joins TRBV5-1 and TRBJ2-2, with D possibly being TRBD1 (6 bases). The CDR3 sequence is 16 residues long. V shed 4 bases and J shed 0 bases, with 13 bases lying between them. The germline CDR1 and CDR2 sequences are SGHRS and YFSETQ. In DNA, the CDR3 is TGCGCCAGCAGCCTCCGGGACATAGCGAACACCGGGGAGCTGTTTTTT. Its protein is CASSLRDIANTGELFF.

This chain joins TRBV27 and TRBJ1-1; 12 bases match TRBD1. V lost 5 bases to trimming and J lost 7 bases; unmatched junction nucleotides: 11. The CDR3 is 16 amino acids. Germline V gene lookup returns CDR1 MNHEY and CDR2 SMNVEV (reference sequence). CDR3 amino acids: CASSRPGQGALGEAFF. The CDR3 coding sequence is TGTGCCAGCAGTCGACCGGGACAGGGGGCTTTGGGTGAAGCTTTCTTT.

J is TRBJ1-6 and V is TRBV4-1; TRBD1 agrees at 8 bases. This CDR3 comprises 15 residues. V trimming: 6 bases; J trimming: 7 bases; junction bases outside the gene matches: 8. Germline V gene data show CDR1 as MGHRA and CDR2 as YSYEKL. The chain's CDR3 is CASRRQGTENSPLHF. Written as DNA, the CDR3 is TGCGCCAGCAGACGACAGGGGACGGAAAATTCACCCCTCCACTTT.

The rearrangement links TRBV19 to TRBJ2-1; 10 positions match TRBD1. CDR1 is LNHDA and CDR2 is SQIVND in the germline V gene (reference sequence). J was trimmed by 12 bases and V by 3 bases; bases with no gene match: 8. The length of the CDR3 is 14 residues. This CDR3 is CASSMDRDRGWQFF. CDR3 bases: TGTGCCAGTAGTATGGACCGGGACAGGGGATGGCAGTTCTTC.